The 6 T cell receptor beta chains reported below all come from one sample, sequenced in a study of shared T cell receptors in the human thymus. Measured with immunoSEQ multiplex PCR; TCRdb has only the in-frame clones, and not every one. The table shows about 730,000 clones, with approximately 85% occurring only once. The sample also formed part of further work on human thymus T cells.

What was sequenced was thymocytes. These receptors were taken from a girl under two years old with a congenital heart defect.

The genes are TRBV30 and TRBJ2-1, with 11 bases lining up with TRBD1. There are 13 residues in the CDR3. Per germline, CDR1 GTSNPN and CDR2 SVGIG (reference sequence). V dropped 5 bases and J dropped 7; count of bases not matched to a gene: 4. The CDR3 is CAWGQGAKNEQFF. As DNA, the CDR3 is TGTGCCTGGGGACAGGGGGCGAAGAATGAGCAGTTCTTC.

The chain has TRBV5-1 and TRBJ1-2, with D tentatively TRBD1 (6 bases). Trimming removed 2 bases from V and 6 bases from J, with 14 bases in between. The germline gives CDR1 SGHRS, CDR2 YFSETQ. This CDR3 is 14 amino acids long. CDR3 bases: TGCGCCAGCAGCTTTAAGGTTGGGGGCGATGGCTACACCTTC. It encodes CASSFKVGGDGYTF.

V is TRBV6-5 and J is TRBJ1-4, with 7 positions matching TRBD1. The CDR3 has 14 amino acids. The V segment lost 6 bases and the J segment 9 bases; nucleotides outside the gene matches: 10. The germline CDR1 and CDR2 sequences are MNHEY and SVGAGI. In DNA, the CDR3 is TGTGCCAGCAGCCCTGACAGGGAAGGTCAAAAACTGTTTTTT. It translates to CASSPDREGQKLFF.

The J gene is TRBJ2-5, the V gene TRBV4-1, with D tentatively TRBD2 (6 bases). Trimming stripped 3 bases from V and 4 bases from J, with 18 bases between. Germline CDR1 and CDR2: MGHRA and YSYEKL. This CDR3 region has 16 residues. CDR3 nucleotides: TGCGCCAGCAGCCATGGGCCGGGACTCCCCTCAGAGACCCAGTACTTC. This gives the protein CASSHGPGLPSETQYF.

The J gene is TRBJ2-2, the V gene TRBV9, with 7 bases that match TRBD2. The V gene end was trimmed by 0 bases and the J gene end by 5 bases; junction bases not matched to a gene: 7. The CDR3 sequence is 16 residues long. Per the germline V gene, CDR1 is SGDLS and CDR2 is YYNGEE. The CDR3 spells CASSVARTSRTGELFF. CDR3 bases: TGTGCCAGCAGCGTAGCTAGGACTAGTCGTACCGGGGAGCTGTTTTTT.

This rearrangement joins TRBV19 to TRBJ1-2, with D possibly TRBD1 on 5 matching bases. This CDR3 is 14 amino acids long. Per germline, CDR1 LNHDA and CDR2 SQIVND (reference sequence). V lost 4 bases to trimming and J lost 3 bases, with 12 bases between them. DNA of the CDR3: TGTGCCAGTAGTAAGACCTGGGGGGACTATGGCTACACCTTC. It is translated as CASSKTWGDYGYTF. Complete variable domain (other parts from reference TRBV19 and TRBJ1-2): DGGITQSPKYLFRKEGQNVTLSCEQNLNHDAMYWYRQDPGQGLRLIYYSQIVNDFQKGDIAEGYSVSREKKESFPLTVTSAQKNPTAFYLCASSKTWGDYGYTFGSGTRLTVV.